Shown below are 27 T cell receptor beta chains from a single sample sequenced in a study of shared clonotypes between healthy human individuals (dated by TCRdb to 2020 to 2022). Libraries were made using the immunoSEQ multiplex PCR assay. Imported from immuneACCESS, the table was reduced by TCRdb to in-frame sequences with V and J called. These copies leave out some clones; in studies compared against another copy, an unresolved V gene accounts for under half, and the cause of the remainder is not known. The sample includes 2.3 million or so clones, with 85% to 95% observed a single time. The biggest ten clones account for under 0.45% of the sample. The sequencing sample was made of naive CD4+ T cells from PBMCs. What the cell subset or site label conveys for this sample: CD45RA+ positively selected. These receptors were obtained from a man aged 18 to 29 in good health. Some clones in this sample may be carry-over from other donors' samples.

The genes are TRBV5-1 and TRBJ2-7; no reliable D call. The CDR3 runs 16 residues. The germline V gene has CDR1 SGHRS and CDR2 YFSETQ. Trimming removed 3 bases from V and 0 bases from J, with 16 bases in between. CDR3 nucleotides: TGCGCCAGCAGCTCAGAACCCCAGGTGAGCTCCTACGAGCAGTACTTC. Translated, it gives CASSSEPQVSSYEQYF.

This clone was detected once. In the same sample, other DNA sequences code for this CDR3. V usage is TRBV28 and J usage is TRBJ1-2; possible D gene TRBD1, 5 bases. This CDR3 has 13 amino acids. V was trimmed by 3 bases and J by 4 bases, leaving 9 bases between them. The germline V gene has CDR1 MDHEN and CDR2 SYDVKM. The CDR3 region has the DNA TGTGCCAGCAGTTTCCCAGGGCTCTATGGCTACACCTTC. Translated: CASSFPGLYGYTF.

The chain combines TRBV25-1 with TRBJ2-5; maybe TRBD2 (6 bases). Germline V gives CDR1 MGHDK, CDR2 SYGVNS. Trimming stripped 6 bases from V and 5 bases from J, with 10 bases between. The CDR3 loop spans 12 amino acids. In DNA form, the CDR3 reads TGTGCCAGCAGCGGGAGTGCGGAGACCCAGTACTTC. Translation gives CASSGSAETQYF.

This sequence joins TRBV5-5 and TRBJ1-4; D uncertain. V lost 0 bases and J lost 4, with 10 bases in between. This CDR3 has 15 residues. The germline CDR1 and CDR2 sequences are SGHKS and YYEKEE (reference sequence). DNA for the CDR3: TGTGCCAGCAGCTTGGGCACACCTCATAATGAAAAACTGTTTTTT. Amino acids: CASSLGTPHNEKLFF.

V is TRBV7-7 and J is TRBJ2-2; 8 bases fit TRBD2. From germline, CDR1 is SSHAT and CDR2 FNYEAQ (reference sequence). The CDR3 has 15 residues. The ends lost 2 bases at V and 8 bases at J; junction bases unmatched: 7. The chain's CDR3 is CASSLTGGPRGELFF. CDR3 DNA: TGTGCCAGCAGCTTAACGGGAGGGCCTCGGGGGGAGCTGTTTTTT.

The rearrangement links TRBV5-6 to TRBJ2-7; D may be TRBD1 or TRBD2 (5 bases each). The CDR3 length is 17 residues. In germline, CDR1 is SGHDT, CDR2 YYEEEE. V lost 2 bases, J lost 0 bases, and 18 bases lay in between. In DNA form, the CDR3 reads TGTGCCAGCAGCTTTTTAAGGTGGGACGGAGGCTCCTACGAGCAGTACTTC. Translating it yields CASSFLRWDGGSYEQYF.

This chain links TRBV11-2 with TRBJ1-2; no clear D. V lost 0 bases to trimming and J lost 5 bases, with 16 bases between them. Per the germline V gene, CDR1 is SGHAT and CDR2 is FQNNGV. The CDR3 covers 16 residues. CDR3 DNA: TGTGCCAGCAGCTTAGACGGGCCTGATTACGGGTATGGCTACACCTTC. Protein product: CASSLDGPDYGYGYTF.

The chain joins TRBV28 to TRBJ2-3; 10 bases align to TRBD1. This CDR3 spans 15 amino acids. CDR1 is MDHEN, CDR2 SYDVKM, per germline. With V trimmed by 5 bases and J by 4 bases, 6 bases remained unmatched. CDR3 amino acids: CASSIDRGPADTQYF. For the CDR3, the DNA is TGTGCCAGCAGTATAGACAGGGGGCCTGCAGATACGCAGTATTTT.

The V gene is TRBV9, the J gene TRBJ2-3; TRBD2 matches 9 bases. Unmatched junction bases numbered 1, after V lost 2 bases and J lost 0 bases. The CDR3 contains 15 residues. Germline V gene lookup returns CDR1 SGDLS and CDR2 YYNGEE. The CDR3: CASSVSGSSTDTQYF. CDR3 DNA: TGTGCCAGCAGCGTTAGCGGGAGTAGCACAGATACGCAGTATTTT. The variable domain in full, completed from reference TRBV9 and TRBJ2-3, reads DSGVTQTPKHLITATGQRVTLRCSPRSGDLSVYWYQQSLDQGLQFLIQYYNGEERAKGNILERFSAQQFPDLHSELNLSSLELGDSALYFCASSVSGSSTDTQYFGPGTRLTVL.

This rearrangement joins TRBV6-1 to TRBJ2-5; 10 positions agree with TRBD1. V lost 8 bases, J lost 4 bases, and 4 bases stayed unmatched. This CDR3 comprises 13 residues. Per the germline V gene, CDR1 is MNHNS and CDR2 is SASEGT. CDR3 loop: CASRRDRGETQYF. The CDR3 nucleotides read TGTGCCAGCCGCCGGGACAGGGGAGAGACCCAGTACTTC.

The chain couples TRBV5-6 to TRBJ1-2, with D uncertain. CDR1 is SGHDT, CDR2 YYEEEE, per germline. The CDR3 runs 12 residues. Deletions cut 1 base from V and 8 bases from J, with 9 bases between. This CDR3 is CASSLLQRGYTF. CDR3 nucleotides: TGTGCCAGCAGCTTGCTACAGCGGGGCTACACCTTC.

The chain links TRBV7-8 to TRBJ1-1, with a tentative D call TRBD1 (5 bases). CDR3 size: 15 residues. Per germline, CDR1 SGHVS and CDR2 FQNEAQ. V dropped 5 bases and J dropped 3 bases, with 16 bases sitting between them. The CDR3 bases are TGTGCCAGCAGCCCAACACCGGGGCAGGACACTGAAGCTTTCTTT. It encodes CASSPTPGQDTEAFF.

This clone turned up a few times. The rearrangement joins TRBV5-1 to TRBJ1-1, with D maybe TRBD1 (6 bases). There are 15 residues in the CDR3. Germline CDR1 and CDR2: SGHRS and YFSETQ. V gave up 1 base and J gave up 1 base, with 11 bases separating them. The CDR3 sequence is CASSLNRVANTEAFF. CDR3 nucleotides: TGCGCCAGCAGCTTGAACAGGGTCGCGAACACTGAAGCTTTCTTT.

The genes are TRBV30 and TRBJ2-2; tentative D call: TRBD2 (6 bases). Trimming took 2 bases from V and 0 from J, leaving 7 bases between them. The CDR3 contains 14 residues. Germline V gene data show CDR1 as GTSNPN and CDR2 as SVGIG (reference sequence). The CDR3 sequence: CAWSRLANTGELFF. The CDR3 nucleotides are TGTGCCTGGAGTAGACTAGCGAACACCGGGGAGCTGTTTTTT.

The CDR3 nucleotides are TGCGCCAGCAGCCGGGGGCCCACGGAGACCCAGTACTTC. This gives the protein CASSRGPTETQYF. This rearrangement joins TRBV4-1 to TRBJ2-5; the D gene is possibly TRBD1 (6 bases). Germline V gene lookup returns CDR1 MGHRA and CDR2 YSYEKL. V was clipped by 4 bases and J by 5 bases, with 11 bases between them. The CDR3 runs 13 residues.

The genes are TRBV15 and TRBJ1-5; no clear D. Germline loops: CDR1 LNHNV, CDR2 YYDKDF (reference sequence). Trimming left V 3 bases short and J 3 bases short, with 6 bases between. The CDR3 contains 13 residues. The CDR3, as DNA: TGTGCCACCAGCAGGACAATCAATCAGCCCCAGCATTTT. Translating gives CATSRTINQPQHF.

This chain uses TRBV4-1 with TRBJ2-7; D is undetermined. V lost 4 bases and J 2 bases, leaving 12 bases between the germline ends. The CDR3 sequence is 14 residues long. Germline loops: CDR1 MGHRA, CDR2 YSYEKL. CDR3 amino acids: CASSPAPAPYEQYF. The DNA for the CDR3 is TGCGCCAGCAGCCCTGCCCCGGCCCCCTACGAGCAGTACTTC.

This chain joins TRBV10-3 and TRBJ1-4; 7 bases match TRBD1. CDR1 and CDR2 (germline): ENHRY, SYGVKD. V gave up 6 bases and J gave up 6 bases; unmatched junction bases: 7. This CDR3 region has 14 residues. The CDR3 loop reads CAISRGQRDEKLFF. CDR3 sequence (DNA): TGTGCCATCAGCCGGGGACAGAGAGATGAAAAACTGTTTTTT.

The chain joins TRBV28 to TRBJ1-2; D is uncertain. V gave up 8 bases and J gave up 4 bases, with 20 bases separating them. The CDR3 runs to 15 residues. Germline-derived CDR1 and CDR2 are MDHEN and SYDVKM. The CDR3 DNA is TGTGCCAGCGGCTTAAATAGTGGGTATGGCTATGGCTACACCTTC. Translated: CASGLNSGYGYGYTF.

V is TRBV9 and J is TRBJ2-7; 9 nucleotides match TRBD2. Losses at the gene ends were 1 base for V and 5 bases for J; bases not matched to a gene: 7. Germline V lookup: CDR1 SGDLS, CDR2 YYNGEE. CDR3 length equals 15 residues. CDR3 DNA sequence: TGTGCCAGCAGCGTATCCCCCCGACTAGCGGACGAGCAGTACTTC. Translation gives CASSVSPRLADEQYF.

The rearrangement uses TRBV4-1 and TRBJ2-6; D gene uncertain. The CDR3 consists of 17 residues. V was trimmed by 3 bases and J by 1 base, leaving 13 bases between them. CDR1 and CDR2 (germline): MGHRA, YSYEKL. This CDR3 reads CASSQPVLGSGANVLTF. The CDR3 coding sequence is TGCGCCAGCAGCCAGCCCGTCCTGGGTTCTGGGGCCAACGTCCTGACTTTC.

The J gene is TRBJ1-1, the V gene TRBV7-9; D gene ambiguous. Germline CDR1 reads SEHNR; CDR2 reads FQNEAQ (reference sequence). The CDR3 runs to 14 residues. Trimming removed 3 bases from V and 4 bases from J, with 12 bases in between. The CDR3 spells CASSFGIMGTEAFF. CDR3 nucleotide sequence: TGTGCCAGCAGCTTTGGGATCATGGGCACTGAAGCTTTCTTT.

This clone was observed once. This rearrangement joins TRBV7-2 to TRBJ2-1, with TRBD2 matching over 16 bases. The CDR3 has 18 residues. V lost 5 bases, J lost 4 bases, and 8 bases stayed unmatched. The germline gives CDR1 SGHTA, CDR2 FQGNSA. In nucleotides, the CDR3 is TGTGCCAGCAGCCATGGGACTAGCGGGAGGGCCGGGTACAATGAGCAGTTCTTC. It codes for CASSHGTSGRAGYNEQFF. Complete variable domain (other parts from reference TRBV7-2 and TRBJ2-1): GAGVSQSPSNKVTEKGKDVELRCDPISGHTALYWYRQSLGQGLEFLIYFQGNSAPDKSGLPSDRFSAERTGGSVSTLTIQRTQQEDSAVYLCASSHGTSGRAGYNEQFFGPGTRLTVL.

The CDR3 sequence: CASSLFAGASGELFF. The CDR3 DNA reads as TGTGCCAGCAGTTTGTTCGCGGGAGCATCCGGGGAGCTGTTTTTT. The chain is built from TRBV28 and TRBJ2-2; TRBD2 aligns across 7 bases. The CDR3 loop spans 15 amino acids. Unmatched junction bases numbered 7, after V lost 3 bases and J lost 6 bases. CDR1 MDHEN and CDR2 SYDVKM come from the germline V gene.

CDR3 nucleotides: TGTGCCAGCAGCGTAGGACAGACTTTCTACAATGAGCAGTTCTTC. Amino acid sequence: CASSVGQTFYNEQFF. The V and J genes are TRBV9 and TRBJ2-1; perhaps TRBD1 as D (5 bases). Germline CDR1 reads SGDLS; CDR2 reads YYNGEE. The CDR3 runs 15 residues. Deletions cut 0 bases from V and 3 bases from J, with 10 bases between.

The V and J genes are TRBV27 and TRBJ1-1; unclear D gene. The germline gives CDR1 MNHEY, CDR2 SMNVEV (reference sequence). V shed 1 base and J shed 1 base, with 13 bases lying between them. This CDR3 comprises 16 residues. CDR3 in DNA: TGTGCCAGCAGTTTATTAGCGGTACTATCGAACACTGAAGCTTTCTTT. It codes for CASSLLAVLSNTEAFF.

The chain links TRBV9 to TRBJ1-5; no definite D call. Germline CDR1 and CDR2: SGDLS and YYNGEE. The CDR3 is 15 residues long. V lost 1 base and J 0 bases, leaving 8 bases between the germline ends. The CDR3 sequence is CASSVLADSNQPQHF. CDR3 bases: TGTGCCAGCAGCGTATTGGCAGATAGCAATCAGCCCCAGCATTTT.